A single sample is the source of the 20 T cell receptor beta chains below, sequenced in a study of blood T cell repertoires in COVID-19. Profiled with immunoSEQ multiplex PCR; TCRdb holds only in-frame clones, not every one. Of 90,000 to 100,000 clones in the sample, roughly 84% are singletons; the top ten hold 15% to 20%. The specimen sequenced was peripheral blood. Every receptor here comes from a woman aged 55-69 years with acute or convalescent COVID-19.

The CDR3 region is CASTFGGGESQGYTF. The CDR3 region has the DNA TGTGCCAGCACCTTTGGAGGGGGCGAGTCACAAGGCTACACCTTC. The rearrangement joins TRBV19 to TRBJ1-2; 7 nucleotides agree with TRBD1. The germline CDR1 and CDR2 sequences are LNHDA and SQIVND (reference sequence). The CDR3 is made up of 15 amino acids. V lost 9 bases and J lost 8; bases outside the gene matches: 18.

The V gene is TRBV11-2, the J gene TRBJ2-7; the match to TRBD2 covers 11 bases. CDR1 is SGHAT and CDR2 is FQNNGV in the germline V gene. Trimming at V came to 5 bases and at J to 2 bases, leaving 8 bases not matched to a gene. The CDR3 is made up of 16 amino acids. The CDR3 bases are TGTGCCAGCAGCGCCGGTTCTAGCGGGGGGACCTACGAGCAGTACTTC. This codes for CASSAGSSGGTYEQYF.

V is TRBV9 and J is TRBJ2-3, with 16 bases that match TRBD2. V shed 3 bases and J 0 bases; nucleotides not matched to a gene: 4. CDR3 length: 18 residues. Germline CDR1 SGDLS, CDR2 YYNGEE. CDR3: CASSAGTSGGASTDTQYF. For the CDR3, the DNA is TGTGCCAGCAGCGCCGGGACTAGCGGGGGGGCTAGCACAGATACGCAGTATTTT.

This clone showed up many times. The chain combines TRBV7-2 with TRBJ1-3, with 7 positions matching TRBD1. The CDR3 runs to 15 residues. Looked up from germline, CDR1 is SGHTA and CDR2 is FQGNSA. The V gene end was trimmed by 5 bases and the J gene end by 3 bases; junction bases not matched to a gene: 7. CDR3 bases: TGTGCCAGCAGCCCGGACAGGCCGGGTGGAAACACCATATATTTT. Encoded protein: CASSPDRPGGNTIYF.

The chain links TRBV7-3 to TRBJ1-2, with D possibly being TRBD1 (6 bases). This CDR3 has 14 amino acids. Germline V gene data show CDR1 as SGHTA and CDR2 as FQGTGA. Trimming removed 0 bases from V and 6 bases from J, with 11 bases in between. CDR3 in amino acids: CASSLTGRGHGYTF. The DNA for the CDR3 is TGTGCCAGCAGCTTAACGGGCAGGGGCCATGGCTACACCTTC. Together with reference TRBV7-3 and TRBJ1-2, the CDR3 gives the full variable domain: GAGVSQTPSNKVTEKGKYVELRCDPISGHTALYWYRQSLGQGPEFLIYFQGTGAADDSGLPNDRFFAVRPEGSVSTLKIQRTERGDSAVYLCASSLTGRGHGYTFGSGTRLTVV.

The rearrangement joins TRBV19 to TRBJ1-5; TRBD1 is a possible D gene (5 bases). Germline V gives CDR1 LNHDA, CDR2 SQIVND (reference sequence). V was trimmed by 7 bases and J by 6 bases, leaving 16 bases between them. This CDR3 is built from 14 residues. The CDR3 here is CASTLGRGGQPQHF. The CDR3 nucleotides are TGTGCCAGTACCCTGGGGAGGGGAGGTCAGCCCCAGCATTTT.

The V and J genes are TRBV7-9 and TRBJ1-1, with D maybe TRBD1 (6 bases). The CDR3 has 15 amino acids. Between the trimmed V and J ends, which lost 3 bases and 1 base, there was a span of 12 bases. The germline V gene encodes CDR1 SEHNR and CDR2 FQNEAQ (reference sequence). CDR3 sequence reads: CASSFERQANTEAFF. The CDR3 nucleotides are TGTGCCAGCAGCTTCGAGAGACAGGCGAACACTGAAGCTTTCTTT.

The chain couples TRBV19 to TRBJ1-4; D may be TRBD1 (5 bases). The germline V and J ends were trimmed by 4 bases and 5 bases, with 11 bases remaining between them. Per the germline V gene, CDR1 is LNHDA and CDR2 is SQIVND (reference sequence). CDR3 length: 14 residues. CDR3 sequence: CASSRQGTNEKLFF. CDR3 DNA sequence: TGTGCCAGTAGTAGGCAGGGTACCAATGAAAAACTGTTTTTT. The full variable domain, with the rest looked up from reference TRBV19 and TRBJ1-4, is DGGITQSPKYLFRKEGQNVTLSCEQNLNHDAMYWYRQDPGQGLRLIYYSQIVNDFQKGDIAEGYSVSREKKESFPLTVTSAQKNPTAFYLCASSRQGTNEKLFFGSGTQLSVL.

The rearrangement joins TRBV15 to TRBJ2-5, with a tentative D call TRBD1 (6 bases). From germline, CDR1 is LNHNV and CDR2 YYDKDF (reference sequence). Between the trimmed V and J ends, which lost 1 base and 4 bases, there was a span of 10 bases. The CDR3 extends over 14 amino acids. DNA for the CDR3: TGTGCCACCAGCAGAGCGCAGGGGCTAGAGACCCAGTACTTC. The encoded protein is CATSRAQGLETQYF.

This clone showed up just a few times. This chain uses TRBV5-5 with TRBJ1-5; no clear D gene. The V end was cut by 1 base, the J end by 7 bases, with 18 bases between. The germline gives CDR1 SGHKS, CDR2 YYEKEE (reference sequence). CDR3 size: 16 residues. The CDR3 coding sequence is TGTGCCAGCAGCTTGAGGCAGGTTGGTATGGTCCAGCCCCAGCATTTT. Translation: CASSLRQVGMVQPQHF.

This clone appeared a single time. V gene TRBV5-1 combines with J gene TRBJ1-3; D ambiguous. V lost 2 bases and J lost 0, with 6 bases in between. This CDR3 is 14 amino acids long. Germline CDR1 and CDR2: SGHRS and YFSETQ. This CDR3 is CASSLESSGNTIYF. Here the CDR3 DNA reads TGCGCCAGCAGCTTAGAGAGCTCTGGAAACACCATATATTTT. Full variable domain (outside the CDR3, taken from reference TRBV5-1 and TRBJ1-3): KAGVTQTPRYLIKTRGQQVTLSCSPISGHRSVSWYQQTPGQGLQFLFEYFSETQRNKGNFPGRFSGRQFSNSRSEMNVSTLELGDSALYLCASSLESSGNTIYFGEGSWLTVV.

V gene TRBV2 combines with J gene TRBJ1-1; D gene uncertain. Trimming left V 5 bases short and J 3 bases short, with 4 bases between. From germline, CDR1 is SNHLY and CDR2 FYNNEI. The CDR3 length is 11 residues. CDR3 nucleotide sequence: TGTGCCAGCAGTTCCTACACTGAAGCTTTCTTT. This gives the protein CASSSYTEAFF.

This clone was counted once. The chain links TRBV2 to TRBJ2-1, with D perhaps TRBD1 (6 bases). CDR3 size: 15 residues. Trimming removed 4 bases at V and 6 bases at J, with 16 bases between. Germline V CDR1 and CDR2: SNHLY, FYNNEI. CDR3 DNA sequence: TGTGCCAGCAGTGCCCGGAACAGGGCAGTCAATGAGCAGTTCTTC. Amino acids: CASSARNRAVNEQFF.

The CDR3 coding sequence is TGCGCCAGCAGCTTGGTGACAGGCCTCGGGGGGGCCAACGTCCTGACTTTC. It translates to CASSLVTGLGGANVLTF. This chain joins TRBV5-1 and TRBJ2-6; D possibly corresponds to TRBD1 (6 bases). The germline CDR1 and CDR2 sequences are SGHRS and YFSETQ. The CDR3 has 17 amino acids. The V end was cut by 0 bases, the J end by 4 bases, with 14 bases between.

The gene calls are TRBV18 and TRBJ2-3; D might be TRBD1 (5 bases). The CDR3 has 16 amino acids. Per the germline V gene, CDR1 is KGHSH and CDR2 is LQKENI. V gave up 3 bases and J gave up 0 bases, with 13 bases separating them. CDR3 bases: TGTGCCAGCTCACCCACGCGACAGACTAGCACAGATACGCAGTATTTT. Amino acid sequence: CASSPTRQTSTDTQYF.

The rearrangement joins TRBV30 to TRBJ2-7, with a weak D call TRBD1 (6 bases). V was pared by 4 bases and J by 6 bases, with 13 bases between. Germline CDR1 is GTSNPN and CDR2 is SVGIG (reference sequence). CDR3 length equals 12 residues. This chain's CDR3 is CAWTLTGSEQYF. The CDR3 region has the DNA TGTGCCTGGACCCTAACAGGGAGCGAGCAGTACTTC.

The V call is TRBV29-1, the J call TRBJ1-2; D is possibly TRBD1 (5 bases). The CDR3 totals 14 residues. The V gene's germline CDR1 is SQVTM and CDR2 ANQGSEA. V dropped 6 bases and J dropped 4 bases, with 18 bases sitting between them. The CDR3 spells CSVEPIRDSYGYTF. CDR3 DNA sequence: TGCAGCGTCGAGCCTATCCGGGACTCCTATGGCTACACCTTC.

V is TRBV5-1 and J is TRBJ1-2, with a weak D call TRBD1 (5 bases). With 2 bases removed from V and 4 bases from J, the gap between germline ends came to 9 bases. The CDR3 is 13 amino acids. CDR1 and CDR2 from the germline V gene are SGHRS and YFSETQ. CDR3 nucleotide sequence: TGCGCCAGCAGCTTCGAAGGGGCCTATGGCTACACCTTC. Its protein product is CASSFEGAYGYTF. Together with reference TRBV5-1 and TRBJ1-2, the CDR3 gives the full variable domain: KAGVTQTPRYLIKTRGQQVTLSCSPISGHRSVSWYQQTPGQGLQFLFEYFSETQRNKGNFPGRFSGRQFSNSRSEMNVSTLELGDSALYLCASSFEGAYGYTFGSGTRLTVV.

Here the CDR3 reads CASSRTSGGTNTGELFF. CDR3 nucleotide sequence: TGCGCCAGCAGCCGGACTAGCGGGGGGACGAACACCGGGGAGCTGTTTTTT. This chain links TRBV5-1 with TRBJ2-2, with 14 bases that match TRBD2. There are 17 residues in the CDR3. The germline gives CDR1 SGHRS, CDR2 YFSETQ. The junction had 2 bases not matched to a gene; V was cut back by 4 bases and J by 0 bases.

This clone was detected a few times. This chain uses TRBV10-3 with TRBJ2-7, with 8 bases matching TRBD2. Germline CDR1 and CDR2: ENHRY and SYGVKD. After removal of 0 bases from V and 12 bases from J, the junction contained 13 bases not matched to a gene. The CDR3 is made up of 15 amino acids. CDR3 sequence (DNA): TGTGCCATCAGTGAGTCAGATACTAGCGGCCCTCGATTGTACTTC. Translation gives CAISESDTSGPRLYF.